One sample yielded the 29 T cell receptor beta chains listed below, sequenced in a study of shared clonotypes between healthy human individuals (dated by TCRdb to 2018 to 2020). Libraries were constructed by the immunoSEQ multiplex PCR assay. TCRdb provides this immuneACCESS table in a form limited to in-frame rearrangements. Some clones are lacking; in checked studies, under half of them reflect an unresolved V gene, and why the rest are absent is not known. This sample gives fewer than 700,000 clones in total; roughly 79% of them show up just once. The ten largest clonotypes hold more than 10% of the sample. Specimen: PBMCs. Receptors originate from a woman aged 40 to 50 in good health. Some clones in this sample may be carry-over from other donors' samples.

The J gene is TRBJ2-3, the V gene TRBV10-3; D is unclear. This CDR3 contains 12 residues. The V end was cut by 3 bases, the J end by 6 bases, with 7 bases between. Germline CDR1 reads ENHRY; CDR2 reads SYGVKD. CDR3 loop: CAISDLPDTQYF. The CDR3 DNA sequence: TGTGCCATCAGTGATCTGCCTGATACGCAGTATTTT.

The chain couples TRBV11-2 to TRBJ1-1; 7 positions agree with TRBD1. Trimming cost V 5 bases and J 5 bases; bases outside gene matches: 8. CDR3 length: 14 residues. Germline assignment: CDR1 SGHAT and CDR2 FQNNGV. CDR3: CASSPIQGRTEAFF. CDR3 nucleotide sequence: TGTGCCAGCAGCCCTATACAGGGGCGGACTGAAGCTTTCTTT.

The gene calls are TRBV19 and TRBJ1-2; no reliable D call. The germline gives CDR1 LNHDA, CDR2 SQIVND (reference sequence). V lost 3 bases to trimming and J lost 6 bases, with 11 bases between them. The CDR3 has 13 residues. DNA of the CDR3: TGTGCCAGTAGTATTTCTGGGGAAAATGGCTACACCTTC. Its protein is CASSISGENGYTF.

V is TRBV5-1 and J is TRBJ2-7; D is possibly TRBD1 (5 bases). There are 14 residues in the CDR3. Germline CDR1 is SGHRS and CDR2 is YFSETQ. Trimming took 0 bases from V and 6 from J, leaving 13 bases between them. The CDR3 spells CASSLGRGAVEQYF. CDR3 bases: TGCGCCAGCAGCTTGGGAAGGGGCGCAGTCGAGCAGTACTTC.

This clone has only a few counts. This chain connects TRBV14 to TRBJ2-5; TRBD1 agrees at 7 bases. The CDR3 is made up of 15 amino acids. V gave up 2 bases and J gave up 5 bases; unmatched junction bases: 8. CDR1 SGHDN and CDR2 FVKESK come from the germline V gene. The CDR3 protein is CASSQRQGWGETQYF. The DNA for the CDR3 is TGTGCCAGCAGCCAAAGACAGGGATGGGGGGAGACCCAGTACTTC.

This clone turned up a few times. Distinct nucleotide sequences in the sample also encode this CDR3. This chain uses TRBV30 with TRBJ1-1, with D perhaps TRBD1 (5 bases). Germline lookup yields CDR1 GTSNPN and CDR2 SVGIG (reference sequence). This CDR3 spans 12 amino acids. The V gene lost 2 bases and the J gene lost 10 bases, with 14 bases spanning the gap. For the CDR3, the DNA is TGTGCCTGGAGTACGCAGGGAAGGCGAGCTTTCTTT. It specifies CAWSTQGRRAFF.

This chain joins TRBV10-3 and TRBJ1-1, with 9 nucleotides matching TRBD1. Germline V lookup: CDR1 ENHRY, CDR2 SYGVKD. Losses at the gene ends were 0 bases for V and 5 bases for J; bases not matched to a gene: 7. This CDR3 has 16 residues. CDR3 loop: CAISESGQGGWTEAFF. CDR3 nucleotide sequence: TGTGCCATCAGTGAGTCGGGACAGGGAGGTTGGACTGAAGCTTTCTTT.

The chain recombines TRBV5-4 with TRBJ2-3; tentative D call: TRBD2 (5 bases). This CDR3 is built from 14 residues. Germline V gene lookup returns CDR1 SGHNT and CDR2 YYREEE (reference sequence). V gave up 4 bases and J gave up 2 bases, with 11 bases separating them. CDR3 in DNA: TGTGCCAGCAGCCCGGAGCGGTACACAGATACGCAGTATTTT. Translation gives CASSPERYTDTQYF.

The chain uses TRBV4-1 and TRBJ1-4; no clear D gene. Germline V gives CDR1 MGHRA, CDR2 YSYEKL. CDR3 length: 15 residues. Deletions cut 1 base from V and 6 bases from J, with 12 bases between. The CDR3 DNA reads TGCGCCAGCAGCCAAGTGGACCTGTTGTATGAAAAACTGTTTTTT. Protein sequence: CASSQVDLLYEKLFF.

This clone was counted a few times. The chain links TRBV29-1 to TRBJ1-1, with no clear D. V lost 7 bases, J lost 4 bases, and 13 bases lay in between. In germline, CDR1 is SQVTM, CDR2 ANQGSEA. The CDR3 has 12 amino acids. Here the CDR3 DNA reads TGCAGCGCCGGCCGAGACACCACTGAAGCTTTCTTT. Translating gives CSAGRDTTEAFF.

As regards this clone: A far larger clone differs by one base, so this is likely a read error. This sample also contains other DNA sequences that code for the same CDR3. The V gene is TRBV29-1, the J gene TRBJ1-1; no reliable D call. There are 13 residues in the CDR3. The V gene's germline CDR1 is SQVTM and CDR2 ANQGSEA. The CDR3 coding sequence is TGCAGCGTTGACGCAGCCGGGAACACTGAAGCTTTCTTC. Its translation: CSVDAAGNTEAFF.

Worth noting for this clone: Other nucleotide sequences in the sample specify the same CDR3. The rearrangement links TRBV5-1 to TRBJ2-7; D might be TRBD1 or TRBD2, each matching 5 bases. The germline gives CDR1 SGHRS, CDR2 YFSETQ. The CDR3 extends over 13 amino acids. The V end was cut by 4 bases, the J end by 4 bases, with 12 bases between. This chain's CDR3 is CASSLTGGYEQYF. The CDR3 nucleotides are TGCGCCAGCAGCCTGACTGGGGGATACGAGCAGTACTTC.

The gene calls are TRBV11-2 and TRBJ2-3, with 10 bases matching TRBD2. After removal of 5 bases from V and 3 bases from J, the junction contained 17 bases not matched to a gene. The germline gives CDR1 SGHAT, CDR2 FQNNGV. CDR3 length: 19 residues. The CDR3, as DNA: TGTGCCAGCAGCCGAAGTTGGGGCCAGCGGGAGGGCCGGACAGATACGCAGTATTTT. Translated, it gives CASSRSWGQREGRTDTQYF.

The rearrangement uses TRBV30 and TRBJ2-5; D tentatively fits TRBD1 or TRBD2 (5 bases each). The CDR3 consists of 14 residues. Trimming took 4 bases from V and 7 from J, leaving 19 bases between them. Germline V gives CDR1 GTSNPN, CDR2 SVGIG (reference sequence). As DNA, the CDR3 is TGTGCCTGGAATCGGGACCGCGGAGGAGTGACCCAGTACTTC. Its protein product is CAWNRDRGGVTQYF.

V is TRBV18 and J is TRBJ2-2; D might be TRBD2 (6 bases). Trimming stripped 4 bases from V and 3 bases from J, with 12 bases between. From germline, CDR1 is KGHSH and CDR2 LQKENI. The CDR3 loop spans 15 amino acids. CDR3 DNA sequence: TGTGCCAGCTCACGAAGACTAGGTGACACCGGGGAGCTGTTTTTT. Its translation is CASSRRLGDTGELFF.

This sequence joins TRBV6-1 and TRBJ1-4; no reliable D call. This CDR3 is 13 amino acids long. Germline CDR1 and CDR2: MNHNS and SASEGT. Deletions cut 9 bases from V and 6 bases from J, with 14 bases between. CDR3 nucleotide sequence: TGTGCCAGTCGGGCCACGAGGTATGAAAAACTGTTTTTT. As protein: CASRATRYEKLFF.

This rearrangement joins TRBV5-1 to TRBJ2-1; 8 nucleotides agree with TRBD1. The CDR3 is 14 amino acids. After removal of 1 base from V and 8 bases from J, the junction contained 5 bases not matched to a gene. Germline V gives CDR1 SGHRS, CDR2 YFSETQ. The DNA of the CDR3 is TGCGCCAGCAGCTTGCAACAGGGGGGTGATGAGCAGTTCTTC. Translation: CASSLQQGGDEQFF.

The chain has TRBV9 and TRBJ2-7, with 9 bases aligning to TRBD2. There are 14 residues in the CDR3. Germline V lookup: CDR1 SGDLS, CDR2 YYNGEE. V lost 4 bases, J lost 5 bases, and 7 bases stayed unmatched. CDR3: CASSPRASGDEQYF. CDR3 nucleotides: TGTGCCAGCAGCCCCCGGGCTAGCGGGGACGAGCAGTACTTC.

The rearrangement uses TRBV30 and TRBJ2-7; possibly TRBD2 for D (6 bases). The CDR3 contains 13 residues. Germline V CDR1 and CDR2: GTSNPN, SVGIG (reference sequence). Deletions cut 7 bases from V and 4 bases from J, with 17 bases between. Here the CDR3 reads CASTDGGSYEQYF. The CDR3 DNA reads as TGTGCCTCCACCGATGGGGGGTCTTACGAGCAGTACTTC.

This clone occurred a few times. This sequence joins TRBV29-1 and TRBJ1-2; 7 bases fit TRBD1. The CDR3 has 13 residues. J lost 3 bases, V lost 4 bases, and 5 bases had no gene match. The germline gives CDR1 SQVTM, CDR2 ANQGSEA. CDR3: CSVGDTGDYGYTF. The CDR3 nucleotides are TGCAGCGTTGGGGATACAGGGGACTATGGCTACACCTTC. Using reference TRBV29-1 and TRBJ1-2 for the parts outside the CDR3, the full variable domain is SAVISQKPSRDICQRGTSLTIQCQVDSQVTMMFWYRQQPGQSLTLIATANQGSEATYESGFVIDKFPISRPNLTFSTLTVSNMSPEDSSIYLCSVGDTGDYGYTFGSGTRLTVV.

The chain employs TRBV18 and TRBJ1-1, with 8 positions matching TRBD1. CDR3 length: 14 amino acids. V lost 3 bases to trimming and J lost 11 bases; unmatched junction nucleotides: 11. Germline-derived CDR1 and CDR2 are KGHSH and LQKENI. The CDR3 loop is CASSPGQGPVGAFF. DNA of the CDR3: TGTGCCAGCTCACCCGGACAGGGACCGGTTGGGGCTTTCTTT.

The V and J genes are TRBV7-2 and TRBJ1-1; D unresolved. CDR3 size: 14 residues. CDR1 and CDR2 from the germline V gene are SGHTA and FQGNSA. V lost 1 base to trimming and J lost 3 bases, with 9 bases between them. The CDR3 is CASSLVSLDTEAFF. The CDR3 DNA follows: TGTGCCAGCAGCTTAGTCAGTTTGGACACTGAAGCTTTCTTT.

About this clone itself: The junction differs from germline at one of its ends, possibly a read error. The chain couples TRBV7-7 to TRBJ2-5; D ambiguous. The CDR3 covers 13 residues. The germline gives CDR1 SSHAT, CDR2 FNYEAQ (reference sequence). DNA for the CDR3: TGTGCTAGCAGCTTAGAATGGGGAAACCCCCAGTACTTC. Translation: CASSLEWGNPQYF.

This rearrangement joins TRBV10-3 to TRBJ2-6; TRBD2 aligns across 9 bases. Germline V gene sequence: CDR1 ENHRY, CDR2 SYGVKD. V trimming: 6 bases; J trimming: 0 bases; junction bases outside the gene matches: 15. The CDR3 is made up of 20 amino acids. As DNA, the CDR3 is TGTGCCATCAGCGGACGGGTGGGGCGGACTAGCGACTCTGGGGCCAACGTCCTGACTTTC. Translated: CAISGRVGRTSDSGANVLTF.

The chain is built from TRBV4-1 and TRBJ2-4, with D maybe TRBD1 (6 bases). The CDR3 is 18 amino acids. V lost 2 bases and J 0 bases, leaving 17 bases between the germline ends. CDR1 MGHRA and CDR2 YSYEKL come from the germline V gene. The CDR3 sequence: CASSQKPTGQLAKNIQYF. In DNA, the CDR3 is TGCGCCAGCAGCCAAAAGCCGACAGGCCAGCTAGCCAAAAACATTCAGTACTTC.

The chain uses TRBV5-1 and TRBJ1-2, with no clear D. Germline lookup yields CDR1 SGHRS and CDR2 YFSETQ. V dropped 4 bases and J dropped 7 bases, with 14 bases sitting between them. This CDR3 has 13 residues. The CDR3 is CASSVSVDFGYTF. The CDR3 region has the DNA TGCGCCAGCAGCGTTAGTGTCGATTTTGGCTACACCTTC. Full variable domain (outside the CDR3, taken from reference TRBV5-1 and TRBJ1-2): KAGVTQTPRYLIKTRGQQVTLSCSPISGHRSVSWYQQTPGQGLQFLFEYFSETQRNKGNFPGRFSGRQFSNSRSEMNVSTLELGDSALYLCASSVSVDFGYTFGSGTRLTVV.

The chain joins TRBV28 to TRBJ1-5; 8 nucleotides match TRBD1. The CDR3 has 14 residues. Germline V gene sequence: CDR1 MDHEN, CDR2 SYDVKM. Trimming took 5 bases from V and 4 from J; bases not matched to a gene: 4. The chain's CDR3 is CASSPQGGNQPQHF. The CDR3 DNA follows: TGTGCCAGCAGTCCACAGGGGGGTAATCAGCCCCAGCATTTT.

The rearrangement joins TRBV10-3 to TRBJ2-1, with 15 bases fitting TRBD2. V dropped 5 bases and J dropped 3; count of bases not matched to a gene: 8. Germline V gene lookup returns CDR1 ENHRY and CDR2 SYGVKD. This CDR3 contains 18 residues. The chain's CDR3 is CAISPGLAGGSIYNEQFF. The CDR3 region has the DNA TGTGCCATCAGTCCGGGACTAGCGGGAGGAAGTATCTACAATGAGCAGTTCTTC.

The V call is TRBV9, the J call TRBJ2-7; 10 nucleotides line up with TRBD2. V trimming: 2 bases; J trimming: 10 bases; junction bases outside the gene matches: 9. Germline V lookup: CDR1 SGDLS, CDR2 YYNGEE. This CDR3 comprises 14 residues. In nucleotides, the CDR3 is TGTGCCAGCAGCGTCGCCGGGACTAGCGCAATCCAGTACTTC. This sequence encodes CASSVAGTSAIQYF.